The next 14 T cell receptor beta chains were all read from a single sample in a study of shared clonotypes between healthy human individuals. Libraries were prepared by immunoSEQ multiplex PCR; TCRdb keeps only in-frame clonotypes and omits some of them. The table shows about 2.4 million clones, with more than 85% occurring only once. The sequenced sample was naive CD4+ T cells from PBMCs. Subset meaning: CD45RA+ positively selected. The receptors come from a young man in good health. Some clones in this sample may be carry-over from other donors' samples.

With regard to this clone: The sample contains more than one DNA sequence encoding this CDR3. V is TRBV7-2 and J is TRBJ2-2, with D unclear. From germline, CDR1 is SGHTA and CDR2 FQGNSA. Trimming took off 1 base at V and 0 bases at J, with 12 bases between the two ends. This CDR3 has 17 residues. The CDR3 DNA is TGTGCCAGCAGCTTAGTCTCTGGTAGAACGAACACCGGGGAGCTGTTTTTT. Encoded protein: CASSLVSGRTNTGELFF.

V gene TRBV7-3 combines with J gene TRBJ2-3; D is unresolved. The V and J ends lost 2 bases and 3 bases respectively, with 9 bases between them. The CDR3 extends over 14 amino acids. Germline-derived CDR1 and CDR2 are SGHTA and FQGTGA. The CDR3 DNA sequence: TGTGCCAGCAGCTTAGATATTGGGACAGATACGCAGTATTTT. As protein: CASSLDIGTDTQYF. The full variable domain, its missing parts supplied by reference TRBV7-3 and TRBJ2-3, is GAGVSQTPSNKVTEKGKYVELRCDPISGHTALYWYRQSLGQGPEFLIYFQGTGAADDSGLPNDRFFAVRPEGSVSTLKIQRTERGDSAVYLCASSLDIGTDTQYFGPGTRLTVL.

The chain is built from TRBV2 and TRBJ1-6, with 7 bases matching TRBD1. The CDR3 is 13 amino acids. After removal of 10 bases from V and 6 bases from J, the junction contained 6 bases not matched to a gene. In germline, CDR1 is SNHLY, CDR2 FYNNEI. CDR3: CANRQGGNSPLHF. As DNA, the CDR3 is TGTGCCAATCGACAGGGCGGTAATTCACCCCTCCACTTT.

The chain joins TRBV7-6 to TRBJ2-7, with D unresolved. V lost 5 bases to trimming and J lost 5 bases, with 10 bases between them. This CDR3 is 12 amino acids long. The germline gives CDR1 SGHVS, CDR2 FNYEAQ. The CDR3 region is CASSRALDEQYF. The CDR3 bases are TGTGCCAGCAGCCGAGCTCTCGACGAGCAGTACTTC.

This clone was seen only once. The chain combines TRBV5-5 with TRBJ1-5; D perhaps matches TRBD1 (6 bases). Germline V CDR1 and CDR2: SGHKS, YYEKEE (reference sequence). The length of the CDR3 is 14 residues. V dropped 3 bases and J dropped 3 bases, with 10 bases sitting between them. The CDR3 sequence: CASSSPGVNQPQHF. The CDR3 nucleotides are TGTGCCAGCAGCTCCCCAGGGGTCAATCAGCCCCAGCATTTT.

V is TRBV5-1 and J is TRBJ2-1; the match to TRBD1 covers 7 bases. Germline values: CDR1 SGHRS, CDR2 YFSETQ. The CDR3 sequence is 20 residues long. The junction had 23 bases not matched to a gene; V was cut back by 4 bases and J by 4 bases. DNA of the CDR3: TGCGCCAGCAGCCTTCCCGGACAGGCTCAACGGCCCACCGAGTACAATGAGCAGTTCTTC. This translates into CASSLPGQAQRPTEYNEQFF.

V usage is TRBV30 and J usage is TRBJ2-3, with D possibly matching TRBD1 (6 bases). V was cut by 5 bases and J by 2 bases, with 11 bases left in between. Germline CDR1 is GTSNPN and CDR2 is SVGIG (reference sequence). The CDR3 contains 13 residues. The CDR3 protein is CAWDRPLTDTQYF. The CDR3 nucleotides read TGTGCCTGGGACAGGCCACTCACAGATACGCAGTATTTT.

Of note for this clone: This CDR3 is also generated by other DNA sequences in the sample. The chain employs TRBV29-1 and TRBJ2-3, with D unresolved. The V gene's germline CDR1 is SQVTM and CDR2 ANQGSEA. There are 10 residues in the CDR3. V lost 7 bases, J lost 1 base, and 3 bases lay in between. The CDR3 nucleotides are TGCAGCGGTGGCACAGATACGCAGTATTTT. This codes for CSGGTDTQYF.

The CDR3 reads CASSSDTYNEQFF. CDR3 sequence (DNA): TGTGCCAGCAGCTCGGACACCTACAATGAGCAGTTCTTC. The chain couples TRBV7-9 to TRBJ2-1, with TRBD1 as a possible D gene (5 bases). Trimming stripped 4 bases from V and 2 bases from J, with 6 bases between. This CDR3 contains 13 residues. Germline V gene data show CDR1 as SEHNR and CDR2 as FQNEAQ (reference sequence).

CDR3 coding DNA: TGCGCCAGCAGCCAGAACAGGGGGGGTGAAAAACTGTTTTTT. Translation gives CASSQNRGGEKLFF. The V and J genes are TRBV5-1 and TRBJ1-4; 8 nucleotides line up with TRBD1. CDR3 size: 14 residues. Germline V CDR1 and CDR2: SGHRS, YFSETQ. Unmatched junction bases numbered 6, after V lost 4 bases and J lost 7 bases.

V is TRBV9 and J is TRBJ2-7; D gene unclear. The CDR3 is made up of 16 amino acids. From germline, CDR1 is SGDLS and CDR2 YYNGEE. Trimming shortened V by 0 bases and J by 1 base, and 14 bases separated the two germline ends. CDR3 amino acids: CASSVGTSVRSYEQYF. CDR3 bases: TGTGCCAGCAGCGTAGGTACCTCAGTAAGGTCCTACGAGCAGTACTTC.

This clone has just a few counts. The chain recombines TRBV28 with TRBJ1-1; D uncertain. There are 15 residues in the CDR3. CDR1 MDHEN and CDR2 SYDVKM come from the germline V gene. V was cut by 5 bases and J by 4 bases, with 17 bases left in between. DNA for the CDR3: TGTGCCAGCAGTCCTAGGTCCCAAGGGCGCACTGAAGCTTTCTTT. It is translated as CASSPRSQGRTEAFF. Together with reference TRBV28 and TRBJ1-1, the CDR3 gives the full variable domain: DVKVTQSSRYLVKRTGEKVFLECVQDMDHENMFWYRQDPGLGLRLIYFSYDVKMKEKGDIPEGYSVSREKKERFSLILESASTNQTSMYLCASSPRSQGRTEAFFGQGTRLTVV.

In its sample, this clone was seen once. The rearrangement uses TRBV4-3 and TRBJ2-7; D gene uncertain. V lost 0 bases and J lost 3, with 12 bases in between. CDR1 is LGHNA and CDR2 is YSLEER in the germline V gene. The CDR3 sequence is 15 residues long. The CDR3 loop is CASSQDLGPNYEQYF. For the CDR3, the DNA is TGCGCCAGCAGCCAAGATCTAGGCCCCAACTACGAGCAGTACTTC.

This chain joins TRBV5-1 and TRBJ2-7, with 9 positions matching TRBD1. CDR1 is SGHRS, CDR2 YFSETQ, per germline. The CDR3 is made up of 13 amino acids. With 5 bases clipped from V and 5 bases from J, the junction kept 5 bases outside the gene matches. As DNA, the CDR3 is TGCGCCAGCAGAATGGGACAGGGCAACGAGCAGTACTTC. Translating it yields CASRMGQGNEQYF.